This T cell receptor (beta chain) was identified in a study of ipilimumab plus nivolumab after autologous stem cell transplantation. The table came from immunoSEQ multiplex PCR; TCRdb's copy has only in-frame clones and leaves some out. The sample yields tens of thousands of clones, around 74% seen once. The CDR3 is made up of 15 amino acids. Germline assignment: CDR1 LNHDA and CDR2 SQIVND (reference sequence). Trimming took off 3 bases at V and 6 bases at J, with 16 bases between the two ends. The gene calls are TRBV19 and TRBJ2-3; D might be TRBD1 or TRBD2, each matching 5 bases. The sequences come from PBMCs, collected in a trial of ipilimumab plus nivolumab as post-transplant consolidation. The TCR was taken from a male donor with diffuse large B-cell lymphoma. The CDR3 coding sequence is TGTGCCAGTAGTATGGCCGACGGGGCTGCGGATACGCAGTATTTT. Translating it yields CASSMADGAADTQYF.